Shown below are 9 T cell receptor beta chains from a single sample sequenced in a study of early T cells in non-severe SARS-CoV-2 infection. Each CDR3 protein gets one entry after TCRdb re-called the 5' RACE reads with MiXCR. The repertoire has more than 65,000 distinct CDR3 sequences, around 13% of them found once; the top ten carry over 0.95%. Sequencing used whole blood. The receptors were sampled from an adult who was a healthcare worker with PCR-confirmed SARS-CoV-2 infection or an uninfected control (not recorded which).

This clonotype occurred many times. V gene TRBV7-6 combines with J gene TRBJ2-1, with D maybe TRBD2 (6 bases). Trimming took off 1 base at V and 6 bases at J, with 16 bases between the two ends. The CDR3 spans 16 residues. Germline V gene sequence: CDR1 SGHVS, CDR2 FNYEAQ. CDR3 amino acids: CASSLDRGKPGNEQFF. The DNA of the CDR3 is TGTGCCAGCAGCTTAGATCGCGGGAAGCCTGGCAATGAGCAGTTCTTC.

This clonotype came up many times. The chain carries TRBV7-2 and TRBJ2-5, with a tentative D call TRBD2 (5 bases). Looked up from germline, CDR1 is SGHTA and CDR2 is FQGNSA. The CDR3 sequence is 13 residues long. Trimming took 5 bases from V and 1 from J, leaving 8 bases between them. In DNA, the CDR3 is TGTGCCAGCAGCGGACTCAGCCAAGAGACCCAGTACTTC. It is translated as CASSGLSQETQYF.

This clonotype was seen ten or more times. The junction does not match germline at one end; this may be a read error. This sequence joins TRBV7-6 and TRBJ2-1, with D tentatively TRBD2 (5 bases). The germline gives CDR1 SGHVS, CDR2 FNYEAQ. CDR3 length: 12 residues. This chain's CDR3 is CASSLVVGAEIF. CDR3 nucleotide sequence: TGTGCCAGCAGCTTAGTGGTAGGAGCGGAAATCTTC.

V and J are TRBV9 and TRBJ1-2; no firm D call. The V end was cut by 3 bases, the J end by 3 bases, with 9 bases between. In germline, CDR1 is SGDLS, CDR2 YYNGEE. The CDR3 is 13 amino acids. CDR3 nucleotide sequence: TGTGCCAGCAGCGGTCCCACCTACTATGGCTACACCTTC. Protein sequence: CASSGPTYYGYTF. The variable domain in full, with the rest retrieved from reference TRBV9 and TRBJ1-2, is DSGVTQTPKHLITATGQRVTLRCSPRSGDLSVYWYQQSLDQGLQFLIQYYNGEERAKGNILERFSAQQFPDLHSELNLSSLELGDSALYFCASSGPTYYGYTFGSGTRLTVV.

Many counts were recorded for this clonotype. The V gene is TRBV13, the J gene TRBJ1-3; 7 bases match TRBD1. In germline, CDR1 is PRHDT, CDR2 FYEKMQ (reference sequence). V was pared by 6 bases and J by 4 bases, with 9 bases of the junction left unmatched. The CDR3 runs to 15 residues. The chain's CDR3 is CASSRSGTVGNTIYF. Here the CDR3 DNA reads TGTGCCAGCAGTCGCTCCGGGACAGTCGGAAACACCATATATTTT.

The rearrangement links TRBV18 to TRBJ2-7, with 12 bases that match TRBD1. Germline-derived CDR1 and CDR2 are KGHSH and LQKENI. V gave up 2 bases and J gave up 2 bases; unmatched junction bases: 4. The CDR3 totals 16 residues. CDR3: CASSPRGDRGPYEQYF. The CDR3 DNA is TGTGCCAGCTCACCAAGGGGGGACAGGGGGCCCTACGAGCAGTACTTC.

This clonotype has more than one count but fewer than ten. The rearrangement joins TRBV7-2 to TRBJ1-1, with D unresolved. V was trimmed by 9 bases and J by 5 bases, leaving 7 bases between them. CDR3 length: 10 residues. Looked up from germline, CDR1 is SGHTA and CDR2 is FQGNSA. Here the CDR3 DNA reads TGTGCCAGTCAAGAAACTGAAGCTTTCTTT. It translates to CASQETEAFF.

This clonotype was counted many times. The DNA for the CDR3 is TGTGCCAGCAGTTTATTTCGACAAATAAATTTGTACGAGCAGTACTTC. This codes for CASSLFRQINLYEQYF. The chain carries TRBV28 and TRBJ2-7; D remains ambiguous. Trimming shortened V by 1 base and J by 4 bases, and 17 bases separated the two germline ends. The CDR3 extends over 16 amino acids. The germline V gene has CDR1 MDHEN and CDR2 SYDVKM. Together with reference TRBV28 and TRBJ2-7, the CDR3 gives the full variable domain: DVKVTQSSRYLVKRTGEKVFLECVQDMDHENMFWYRQDPGLGLRLIYFSYDVKMKEKGDIPEGYSVSREKKERFSLILESASTNQTSMYLCASSLFRQINLYEQYFGPGTRLTVT.

This clonotype appeared many times. This sequence joins TRBV7-2 and TRBJ2-7; 7 bases are shared with TRBD1. CDR1 SGHTA and CDR2 FQGNSA come from the germline V gene. Germline trimming cut 1 base from V and 4 bases from J; bases unmatched to any gene: 13. This CDR3 comprises 17 residues. The CDR3 coding sequence is TGTGCCAGCAGCTTAGAAAGACAGGGTTTAAGGGTATACGAGCAGTACTTC. Translated, it gives CASSLERQGLRVYEQYF. The full variable domain, with the rest looked up from reference TRBV7-2 and TRBJ2-7, is GAGVSQSPSNKVTEKGKDVELRCDPISGHTALYWYRQSLGQGLEFLIYFQGNSAPDKSGLPSDRFSAERTGGSVSTLTIQRTQQEDSAVYLCASSLERQGLRVYEQYFGPGTRLTVT.